In this sample, the clone carrying this T cell receptor (beta chain) turned up a few times. Where ophthalmopathy was present, donors had moderate-to-severe activity, CAS ≥3, NOSPECS ≥4 and duration under 3 months. The study amplified TCR beta CDR3 regions using RNA transcripts. First-round RT-PCR with HTBI primers preceded a second-round multiplex PCR. TCRdb used MiXCR to reprocess the multiplex PCR reads, holding one entry per CDR3 protein. The data contain roughly 480,000 distinct CDR3 sequences, 13% to 15% of them singletons. The CDR3 runs to 16 residues. Germline assignment: CDR1 SGHTA and CDR2 FQGNSA. Trimming at V came to 5 bases and at J to 2 bases, leaving 8 bases not matched to a gene. The data derive from a study of Graves' ophthalmopathy and Graves' hyperthyroidism.

The TCR sequence derives from a woman younger than 45 with Graves' ophthalmopathy. Sequenced: blood. The genes are TRBV7-2 and TRBJ2-3, with 9 nucleotides matching TRBD1. CDR3 DNA: TGTGCCAGCAGCCTTGGGACAGGGTACCCCACAGATACGCAGTATTTT. Protein sequence: CASSLGTGYPTDTQYF.